Detailed here is one T cell receptor beta chain. Its antigen is unknown. Treatment of any kind had been given to no patient before thyroid surgery. The data belong to a study of metastatic and nonmetastatic thyroid tumors. Whole-study context: Malignant and benign thyroid patients had repertoires compared in peripheral blood and tumor or nodule tissue.

Study results and caveats: Within blood and tumor, benign nodules reportedly had significantly lower TCR beta diversity than malignant thyroid tumors did.

The CDR3 runs to 14 residues. Trimming pared 5 bases from V and 5 bases from J, leaving 16 bases between. Germline CDR1 reads SGHNT; CDR2 reads YYREEE (reference sequence). In the authors' workflow: It was from CDR3 differences across clinicopathological groups that a distant-metastasis classifier for papillary thyroid cancer was built. TCRdb re-called the PCR reads via MiXCR. The V and J calls follow TCRdb's processing rather than the paper's. The sample carries tens of thousands of clones, around 20% recorded once. The sequencing sample was made of adjacent normal tissue. This TCR came from a male donor with papillary thyroid cancer or a benign thyroid nodule (not recorded which). Some clones in this sample may be carry-over from other donors' samples. This chain links TRBV5-4 with TRBJ2-5; no clear D. CDR3 DNA sequence: TGTGCCAGCAGTCCGGACCAACGGCAGGAGACCCAGTACTTC. Amino acids: CASSPDQRQETQYF.